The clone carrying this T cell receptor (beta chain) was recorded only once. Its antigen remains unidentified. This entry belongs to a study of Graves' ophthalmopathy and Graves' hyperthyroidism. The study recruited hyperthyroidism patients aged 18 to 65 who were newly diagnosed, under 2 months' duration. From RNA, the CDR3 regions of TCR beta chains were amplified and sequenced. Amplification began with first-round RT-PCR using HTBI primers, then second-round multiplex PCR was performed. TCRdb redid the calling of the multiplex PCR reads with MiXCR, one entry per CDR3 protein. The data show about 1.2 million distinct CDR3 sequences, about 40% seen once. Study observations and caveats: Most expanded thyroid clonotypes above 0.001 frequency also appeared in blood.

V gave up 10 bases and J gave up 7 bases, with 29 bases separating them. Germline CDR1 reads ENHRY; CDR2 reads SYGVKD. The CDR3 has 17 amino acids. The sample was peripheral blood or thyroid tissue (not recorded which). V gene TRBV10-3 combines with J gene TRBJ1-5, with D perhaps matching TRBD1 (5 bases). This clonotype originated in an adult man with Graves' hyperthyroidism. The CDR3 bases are TGTGCCAGCCGAGAAGTTGGGGGAGCAGGAGGGCGACAGCCCCAGCATTTT. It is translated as CASREVGGAGGRQPQHF.